The T cell receptor (beta chain) under discussion was sequenced for a study of T cell clonality in common variable immunodeficiency. General observations from the study: Repertoire-complication correlations in CVID were limited by patient heterogeneity. Reportedly, TCR beta sequences from common variable immunodeficiency showed fewer deletions and N-nucleotide insertions. CVID subjects shared fewer TCRbeta clones than healthy controls did.

Using immunoSEQ multiplex PCR, the repertoire was profiled, and TCRdb retains in-frame clones only, with some absent. Recorded here are about 35,000 clones, none singletons. The CDR3 sequence is 16 residues long. Deletions cut 4 bases from V and 1 base from J, with 16 bases between. CDR1 and CDR2 from the germline V gene are SGHDN and FVKESK. This clone was seen repeatedly, ten times or more. Its specificity is not known. Sequencing ends 3 residues short of the CDR3 end; the germline J gene provides the rest. The V gene is TRBV14, the J gene TRBJ1-1, with D perhaps TRBD1 (5 bases). Sequencing input: peripheral blood mononuclear cells. The origin of this receptor is a human donor with common variable immunodeficiency. CDR3 residues: CASSPFLGHSNTEAFF. The sequenced CDR3 bases are TGTGCCAGCAGCCCTTTCCTCGGACACTCGAACACTGAA.